A selection of T cell receptor beta chains follows, all from one sample in a study of a mutant IDH1 vaccine in newly diagnosed glioma. These TCRs are of unknown antigen specificity. Only in-frame clones appear in the TCRdb table, and some are missing; sequencing was by immunoSEQ multiplex PCR. This table holds roughly 38,000 clones, around 79% found once. Here the sequenced sample was PBMCs, taken from a glioma patient whose treatment included an IDH1 peptide vaccine. The source of these receptors is a middle-aged woman with glioma. Some clones in this sample may be carry-over from other donors' samples. The CDR3 runs from the conserved cysteine through the conserved F or W. D genes are given only for firm matches. Not every row has a clone size; where given, it reads once, few, many or a size class.

v_gene: TRBV28; j_gene: TRBJ1-1; d_gene: NA; abundance: NA; CDR3nt: TGTGCCAGCAGTTTATTGTCGGGGGGAGCTTTCTTT; CDR3aa: CASSLLSGGAFF
v_gene: TRBV15; j_gene: TRBJ2-7; d_gene: TRBD2; abundance: NA; CDR3nt: TGTGCCACCAGCTCCGGGGGGGGTGGCGGTTACGAGCAGTACTTC; CDR3aa: CATSSGGGGGYEQYF
v_gene: TRBV4-1; j_gene: TRBJ2-2; d_gene: NA; abundance: few; CDR3nt: TGCGCCAGCAGCCAAGGTCTAGGGAGGAGTTACGTGGGGACCGGGGAGCTGTTTTTT; CDR3aa: CASSQGLGRSYVGTGELFF
v_gene: TRBV2; j_gene: TRBJ1-6; d_gene: NA; abundance: once; CDR3nt: TGTGCCAGCAGTGAAATTGGGAATTCACCCCTCCACTTT; CDR3aa: CASSEIGNSPLHF
v_gene: TRBV2; j_gene: TRBJ2-5; d_gene: NA; abundance: NA; CDR3nt: TGTGCCAGCACCCTGATTCGTGGGGGGACCCAGTACTTC; CDR3aa: CASTLIRGGTQYF
v_gene: TRBV27; j_gene: TRBJ1-6; d_gene: NA; abundance: NA; CDR3nt: TGTGCCAGCAGTTTGGCCGCGTCCAGCTCCTATAATTCACCCCTCCACTTT; CDR3aa: CASSLAASSSYNSPLHF
v_gene: TRBV6-5; j_gene: TRBJ1-1; d_gene: NA; abundance: NA; CDR3nt: TGTGCCAGCAGCCGTGGTGGCACTGAAGCTTTCTTT; CDR3aa: CASSRGGTEAFF
v_gene: TRBV28; j_gene: TRBJ2-2; d_gene: NA; abundance: NA; CDR3nt: TGTGCCAGCAGTACCGGGGAAATCGACACCGGGGAGCTGTTTTTT; CDR3aa: CASSTGEIDTGELFF
v_gene: TRBV28; j_gene: TRBJ2-3; d_gene: NA; abundance: NA; CDR3nt: TGTGCCAGCAGTAGGAAAAGGTTTGGCACAGATACGCAGTATTTT; CDR3aa: CASSRKRFGTDTQYF
v_gene: TRBV10-3; j_gene: TRBJ1-5; d_gene: TRBD1; abundance: NA; CDR3nt: TGTGCCATCAGTGAGGACAGGGCTCAGCCCCAGCATTTT; CDR3aa: CAISEDRAQPQHF
v_gene: TRBV27; j_gene: TRBJ2-2; d_gene: NA; abundance: NA; CDR3nt: TGTGCCAGCAGTGACATGAAGGGGCCCGGGGAGCTGTTTTTT; CDR3aa: CASSDMKGPGELFF
v_gene: TRBV7-9; j_gene: TRBJ2-1; d_gene: NA; abundance: NA; CDR3nt: TGTGCCAGCAGCTTACTACAGGGGAGCCCAGCGGGAAATGAGCAGTTCTTC; CDR3aa: CASSLLQGSPAGNEQFF
v_gene: TRBV4-2; j_gene: TRBJ2-3; d_gene: NA; abundance: NA; CDR3nt: TGTGCCAGCAGCCAAGTTAGCGGCGGGATTGATACGCAGTATTTT; CDR3aa: CASSQVSGGIDTQYF
v_gene: TRBV2; j_gene: TRBJ2-1; d_gene: NA; abundance: NA; CDR3nt: TGTGCCAGCAGTTCCTTGAGCTCCTACAATGAGCAGTTCTTC; CDR3aa: CASSSLSSYNEQFF
v_gene: TRBV7-9; j_gene: TRBJ1-5; d_gene: NA; abundance: NA; CDR3nt: TGTGCCAGCAGCTCCCCCGGGGCTGGCAATCAGCCCCAGCATTTT; CDR3aa: CASSSPGAGNQPQHF
v_gene: TRBV19; j_gene: TRBJ2-5; d_gene: NA; abundance: once; CDR3nt: TGTGCCAGTAGTATTAGCAGAGAAGAGACCCAGTACTTC; CDR3aa: CASSISREETQYF
v_gene: TRBV6-5; j_gene: TRBJ2-3; d_gene: TRBD1; abundance: NA; CDR3nt: TGTGCCAGCAGAACCGGGACAGCAGATACGCAGTATTTT; CDR3aa: CASRTGTADTQYF
v_gene: TRBV9; j_gene: TRBJ2-3; d_gene: NA; abundance: NA; CDR3nt: TGTGCCAGCAGCGTACTGGGGAGCCGAGATACGCAGTATTTT; CDR3aa: CASSVLGSRDTQYF